The 2 T cell receptor beta chains reported below all come from one sample, sequenced in a study of shared clonotypes between healthy human individuals. TCRdb's table, derived via immunoSEQ multiplex PCR, lists solely in-frame clones and lacks some. The sample gives 100,000 to 130,000 clones, 68% of which show up once; almost 25% is in the top ten. The specimen was memory CD8+ T cells sorted from blood. Specified subset: CD45RO+ cells pooled with CCR7-negative TemRA cells. Every receptor here comes from a woman under 40 in good health.

The count of this clone is one. This chain links TRBV5-1 with TRBJ2-2; a weak D match, TRBD1 (6 bases). The CDR3 has 15 residues. Trimming took off 3 bases at V and 4 bases at J, with 13 bases between the two ends. The germline V gene encodes CDR1 SGHRS and CDR2 YFSETQ. The CDR3 coding sequence is TGCGCCAGCAGCTACCAACAGGGTGGCACCGGGGAGCTGTTTTTT. Its translation: CASSYQQGGTGELFF.

The chain couples TRBV7-6 to TRBJ2-5; perhaps D is TRBD1 or TRBD2 (5 bases each). Matching the DNA end better, TRBJ2-7 makes the J call doubtful. This CDR3 spans 13 amino acids. Germline CDR1 is SGHVS and CDR2 is FNYEAQ. In DNA, the CDR3 is TGTGCCAGCAGCTTGAGGAGAGGGGACGAGCAGTACTTC. Its translation is CASSLRRGDEQYF.